This T cell receptor (beta chain) was retrieved from a study of identical twins. Notes on the study in general: Twins' excess sharing was less marked for out-of-frame beta sequences. Researchers caution that invariant MAIT and iNKT cells could partly confound zero-insertion analyses. Clonotypes of the beta chain that were abundant in cord blood carried fewer insertions (memory repertoires showed none).

This clonotype was recorded a few times. Its matching antigen is unknown. From the 5' RACE reads, TCRdb called clonotypes with MiXCR, one entry per CDR3 protein. The sample includes more than 400,000 distinct CDR3 sequences, nearly 15% of them seen just once. Germline V lookup: CDR1 MGHDK, CDR2 SYGVNS. Trimming removed 5 bases from V and 0 bases from J; junction bases left unmatched: 11. The CDR3 runs 17 residues. The same data also went into a second study, on yellow fever vaccine responses in identical twins.

Sequencing used CD4+ T cells sorted from blood. The genes are TRBV25-1 and TRBJ2-3, with TRBD2 matching 7 bases. The clonotype comes from a woman aged 18-29 years in good health. CDR3 residues: CASSNPLAALSTDTQYF. CDR3 coding DNA: TGTGCCAGCAGTAATCCGCTAGCGGCTCTTAGCACAGATACGCAGTATTTT.